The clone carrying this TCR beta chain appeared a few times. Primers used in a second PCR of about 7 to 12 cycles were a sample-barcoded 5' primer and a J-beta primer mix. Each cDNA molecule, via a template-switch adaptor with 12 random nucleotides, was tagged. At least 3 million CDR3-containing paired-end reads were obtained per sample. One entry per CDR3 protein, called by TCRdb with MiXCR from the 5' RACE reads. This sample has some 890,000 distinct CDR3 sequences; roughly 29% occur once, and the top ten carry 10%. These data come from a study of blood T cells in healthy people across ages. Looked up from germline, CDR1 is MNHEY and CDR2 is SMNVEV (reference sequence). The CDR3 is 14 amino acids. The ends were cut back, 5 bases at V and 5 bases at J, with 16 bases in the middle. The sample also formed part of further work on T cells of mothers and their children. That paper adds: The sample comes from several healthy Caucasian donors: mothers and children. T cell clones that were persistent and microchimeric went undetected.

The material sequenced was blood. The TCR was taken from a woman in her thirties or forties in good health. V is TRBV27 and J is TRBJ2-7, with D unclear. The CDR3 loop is CASSPGNLGNEQYF. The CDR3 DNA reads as TGTGCCAGCAGTCCGGGCAACCTAGGGAACGAGCAGTACTTC.